A single sample gave rise to the 8 T cell receptor beta chains below, sequenced in a study of shared clonotypes between healthy human individuals. Assay used: immunoSEQ multiplex PCR; TCRdb lists only in-frame clones, some missing. The repertoire has some 2 million clones, around 96% of them found once; the top ten carry 1.1%. Only CD45RO-negative cells positively selected for CCR7 counted as naive CD8 cells, so terminally differentiated effector memory CD45RA+ cells were excluded. The sequencing input was naive CD8+ T cells sorted from blood. These receptor sequences come from a man aged 18 to 35 in good health.

CDR3 DNA sequence: TGTGCCATCAGTGGCGGACTAGCGGTGAGCTCCTACAATGAGCAGTTCTTC. This codes for CAISGGLAVSSYNEQFF. This sequence joins TRBV10-3 and TRBJ2-1, with 10 bases fitting TRBD2. Unmatched junction bases numbered 6, after V lost 4 bases and J lost 0 bases. The CDR3 has 17 amino acids. Germline V CDR1 and CDR2: ENHRY, SYGVKD.

This chain connects TRBV15 to TRBJ1-6; TRBD1 matches at 11 bases. Germline CDR1 LNHNV, CDR2 YYDKDF (reference sequence). Unmatched junction bases numbered 7, after V lost 5 bases and J lost 10 bases. This CDR3 has 15 residues. The CDR3 DNA sequence: TGTGCCACCAGCCGGGACAGGGGGTCCAGATCACCCCTCCACTTT. This encodes CATSRDRGSRSPLHF.

V is TRBV30 and J is TRBJ1-5, with 7 bases fitting TRBD1. CDR3 length equals 18 residues. Germline lookup yields CDR1 GTSNPN and CDR2 SVGIG (reference sequence). V shed 3 bases and J 3 bases; nucleotides not matched to a gene: 17. The CDR3 region is CAWSIGTAVGPFNQPQHF. The CDR3, as DNA: TGTGCCTGGAGCATCGGGACAGCGGTTGGCCCCTTCAATCAGCCCCAGCATTTT.

This rearrangement joins TRBV13 to TRBJ1-4; 9 bases fit TRBD1. The CDR3 spans 14 residues. Germline lookup yields CDR1 PRHDT and CDR2 FYEKMQ (reference sequence). With 6 bases clipped from V and 7 bases from J, the junction kept 6 bases outside the gene matches. Here the CDR3 DNA reads TGTGCCAGCAGTTCCGGGACAGGGACTGAAAAACTGTTTTTT. It is translated as CASSSGTGTEKLFF.

Note on this clone: At the DNA level, this CDR3 is encoded by other sequences in the same sample as well. V and J are TRBV30 and TRBJ2-7; TRBD2 matches at 7 bases. Germline V gene lookup returns CDR1 GTSNPN and CDR2 SVGIG (reference sequence). Trimming took 0 bases from V and 4 from J; bases not matched to a gene: 3. The CDR3 totals 13 residues. CDR3 loop: CAWSVSGGYEQYF. The CDR3 DNA sequence: TGTGCCTGGAGTGTTTCGGGGGGATACGAGCAGTACTTC.

The genes are TRBV2 and TRBJ2-3, with D maybe TRBD1 (6 bases). This CDR3 region has 18 residues. Trimming took 3 bases from V and 0 from J, leaving 19 bases between them. Per the germline V gene, CDR1 is SNHLY and CDR2 is FYNNEI. CDR3 protein: CASSDYGTLEPSTDTQYF. CDR3 DNA sequence: TGTGCCAGCAGTGACTATGGGACACTCGAACCGAGCACAGATACGCAGTATTTT.

The V call is TRBV10-1, the J call TRBJ2-1; 7 nucleotides line up with TRBD2. The CDR3 has 13 residues. Germline assignment: CDR1 WNHNN and CDR2 SYGVQD (reference sequence). After removal of 5 bases from V and 8 bases from J, the junction contained 6 bases not matched to a gene. CDR3 in DNA: TGCGCCAGCAGTCAACTAGCGTTGGATGAGCAGTTCTTC. Its translation: CASSQLALDEQFF.

Worth noting for this clone: The same CDR3 also results from other DNA sequences found in this sample. DNA of the CDR3: TGTGCCAGCAGCTTAGCCAGTTACAATGAGCAGTTCTTC. The encoded protein is CASSLASYNEQFF. The genes are TRBV11-2 and TRBJ2-1; D not certain. The CDR3 covers 13 residues. The germline V gene encodes CDR1 SGHAT and CDR2 FQNNGV. Trimming removed 1 base from V and 4 bases from J, with 5 bases in between.